The next 5 T cell receptor beta chains were all read from a single sample in a study of blood T cells in healthy people across ages. PCR was performed a second time for about 7 to 12 cycles using a sample-barcoded 5' primer and a J-beta primer mix. In TCRdb, the 5' RACE reads were re-called with MiXCR into one record per CDR3 protein. The repertoire holds fewer than 2 million distinct CDR3 sequences, with 35% to 50% as singletons. Specimen: blood. These TCRs come from a human donor in good health.

This chain links TRBV9 with TRBJ1-2; no definite D call. With 6 bases removed from V and 7 bases from J, the gap between germline ends came to 19 bases. Germline V gives CDR1 SGDLS, CDR2 YYNGEE. The CDR3 consists of 14 residues. The CDR3 protein is CASNEGRTAGGYTF. DNA of the CDR3: TGTGCCAGCAACGAAGGACGTACGGCTGGTGGCTACACCTTC.

The gene calls are TRBV5-1 and TRBJ2-3, with 7 bases fitting TRBD2. V lost 1 base, J lost 4 bases, and 6 bases stayed unmatched. Per germline, CDR1 SGHRS and CDR2 YFSETQ. The CDR3 consists of 15 residues. Here the CDR3 reads CASSLPSGTSDTQYF. As DNA, the CDR3 is TGCGCCAGCAGCTTGCCTAGCGGAACCTCAGATACGCAGTATTTT.

The chain combines TRBV27 with TRBJ1-1, with D maybe TRBD1 (5 bases). The V end was cut by 3 bases, the J end by 11 bases, with 10 bases between. The CDR3 length is 11 residues. Germline V gene sequence: CDR1 MNHEY, CDR2 SMNVEV (reference sequence). CDR3 nucleotides: TGTGCCAGCAGTTTGGGGCATATTGCTTTCTTT. Translating it yields CASSLGHIAFF.

CDR3 residues: CASSLSLWGNSPLHF. The CDR3, as DNA: TGTGCCAGCAGTTTGAGCCTTTGGGGTAATTCACCCCTCCACTTT. The chain is built from TRBV28 and TRBJ1-6, with D hard to call. CDR3 length equals 15 residues. Trimming left V 3 bases short and J 6 bases short, with 12 bases between. Germline CDR1 reads MDHEN; CDR2 reads SYDVKM.

The chain carries TRBV5-1 and TRBJ2-3; a possible D gene is TRBD1 (6 bases). Germline CDR1 SGHRS, CDR2 YFSETQ. This CDR3 spans 14 amino acids. Trimming took 3 bases from V and 4 from J, leaving 12 bases between them. The CDR3 DNA reads TGCGCCAGCAGCTCCAGGGGTTTGGCAGATACGCAGTATTTT. This gives the protein CASSSRGLADTQYF.